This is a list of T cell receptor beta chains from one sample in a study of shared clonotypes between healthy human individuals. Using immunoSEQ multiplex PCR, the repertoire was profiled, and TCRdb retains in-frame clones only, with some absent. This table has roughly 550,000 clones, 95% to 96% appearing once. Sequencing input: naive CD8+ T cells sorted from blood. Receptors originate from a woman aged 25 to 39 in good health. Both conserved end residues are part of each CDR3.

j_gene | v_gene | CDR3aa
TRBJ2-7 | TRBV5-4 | CASSLGTGAYEQYF
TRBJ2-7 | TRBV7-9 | CASSLGRGTYEQYF
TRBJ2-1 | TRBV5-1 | CASSFSLGRSQLDEQFF
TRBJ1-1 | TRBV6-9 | CASSSTGVANTEAFF
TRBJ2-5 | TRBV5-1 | CASKPTVAGETQYF
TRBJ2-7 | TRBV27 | CGLAGGVIYEQYF
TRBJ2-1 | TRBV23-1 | CASSHQRSYNEQFF
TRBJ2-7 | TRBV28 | CASSTWTGDPYEQYF
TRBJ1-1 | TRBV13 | CASSQQGYTEAFF
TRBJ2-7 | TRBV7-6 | CASSLAGSPSYEQYF
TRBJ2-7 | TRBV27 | CASSLSSTYEQYF
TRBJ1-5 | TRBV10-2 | CASSESYVNQPQHF
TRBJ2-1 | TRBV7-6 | CASSTNSGNAYNEQFF
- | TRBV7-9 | CASSTTYEQYF
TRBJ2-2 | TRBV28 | CASSPRTSGLTGELFF
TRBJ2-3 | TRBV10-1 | CASSESGADTQYF
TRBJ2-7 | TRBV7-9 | CASSFPPIREQYF
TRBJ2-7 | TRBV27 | CASGRDSSYEQYF
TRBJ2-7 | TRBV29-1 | CSVVLEGSSYEQYF
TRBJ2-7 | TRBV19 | CASSIDGVSAAYEQYF